Each of the 13 T cell receptor beta chains below was sequenced from the same sample in a study of shared clonotypes between healthy human individuals. Repertoires were generated with immunoSEQ multiplex PCR, while TCRdb's copy carries only in-frame clones and drops some. The sample lists approximately 2.3 million clones, 85% to 95% occurring once. Sequencing was done on a sample of naive CD4+ T cells from PBMCs. The subset was: CD45RA+ positively selected. Receptors originate from a man aged 18 to 29 in good health. Some clones in this sample may be carry-over from other donors' samples.

This sequence joins TRBV5-1 and TRBJ2-2; tentatively, D is TRBD1 or TRBD2 (5 bases each). This CDR3 contains 16 residues. Germline lookup yields CDR1 SGHRS and CDR2 YFSETQ. V dropped 4 bases and J dropped 5 bases, with 18 bases sitting between them. The CDR3 is CASSPRGPDGTGELFF. CDR3 nucleotide sequence: TGCGCCAGCAGCCCTCGGGGCCCCGATGGGACCGGGGAGCTGTTTTTT. Drawing the rest from reference TRBV5-1 and TRBJ2-2, the complete variable domain is KAGVTQTPRYLIKTRGQQVTLSCSPISGHRSVSWYQQTPGQGLQFLFEYFSETQRNKGNFPGRFSGRQFSNSRSEMNVSTLELGDSALYLCASSPRGPDGTGELFFGEGSRLTVL.

The chain uses TRBV28 and TRBJ1-1; 7 positions agree with TRBD1. Trimming at V came to 5 bases and at J to 4 bases, leaving 10 bases not matched to a gene. The CDR3 totals 15 residues. Germline CDR1 MDHEN, CDR2 SYDVKM. The CDR3: CASSPRTGAPTEAFF. The CDR3 coding sequence is TGTGCCAGCAGTCCACGAACAGGGGCGCCCACTGAAGCTTTCTTT.

The chain is built from TRBV2 and TRBJ2-2; TRBD2 agrees at 9 bases. Per germline, CDR1 SNHLY and CDR2 FYNNEI. This CDR3 has 15 residues. Losses at the gene ends were 6 bases for V and 2 bases for J; bases not matched to a gene: 4. The CDR3 DNA follows: TGTGCCAGCAGGGTTAGCGGGAGTAACACCGGGGAGCTGTTTTTT. Protein product: CASRVSGSNTGELFF.

The rearrangement links TRBV19 to TRBJ2-4; no reliable D call. V lost 4 bases and J lost 0, with 4 bases in between. This CDR3 is built from 13 residues. Per germline, CDR1 LNHDA and CDR2 SQIVND (reference sequence). The CDR3 coding sequence is TGTGCCAGTAGTACGGAAGCCAAAAACATTCAGTACTTC. It yields the protein CASSTEAKNIQYF.

This chain connects TRBV27 to TRBJ2-7; either TRBD1 or TRBD2 may supply D (5 bases each). Between the trimmed V and J ends, which lost 4 bases and 2 bases, there was a span of 12 bases. The CDR3 length is 14 residues. Germline CDR1 and CDR2: MNHEY and SMNVEV (reference sequence). CDR3 DNA: TGTGCCAGCAGTTCGTGGGACCGAACCTACGAGCAGTACTTC. Protein: CASSSWDRTYEQYF.

V gene TRBV7-7 combines with J gene TRBJ2-6; possibly TRBD1 or TRBD2 for D (5 bases each). Germline V CDR1 and CDR2: SSHAT, FNYEAQ (reference sequence). This CDR3 region has 17 residues. Trimming stripped 5 bases from V and 2 bases from J, with 16 bases between. CDR3 nucleotides: TGTGCCAGCAGCCCCCCTGTGGGGACGACTGGGGCCAACGTCCTGACTTTC. The encoded protein is CASSPPVGTTGANVLTF.

This rearrangement joins TRBV6-5 to TRBJ1-1; D possibly corresponds to TRBD1 (6 bases). In germline, CDR1 is MNHEY, CDR2 SVGAGI. Trimming removed 1 base from V and 0 bases from J, with 9 bases in between. This CDR3 is built from 15 residues. CDR3 residues: CASSYYRDMNTEAFF. In DNA, the CDR3 is TGTGCCAGCAGTTACTACAGGGACATGAACACTGAAGCTTTCTTT.

The V and J genes are TRBV6-1 and TRBJ2-7, with D tentatively TRBD1 (5 bases). V lost 1 base and J lost 3, with 13 bases in between. This CDR3 has 15 residues. CDR1 is MNHNS, CDR2 SASEGT, per germline. CDR3 sequence (DNA): TGTGCCAGCAGTGAAGAAGGGGCAGGGATCTACGAGCAGTACTTC. It yields the protein CASSEEGAGIYEQYF.

The rearrangement uses TRBV5-4 and TRBJ2-7, with TRBD2 identical over 10 bases. The CDR3 consists of 16 residues. Germline trimming cut 1 base from V and 0 bases from J; bases unmatched to any gene: 4. Germline V gene data show CDR1 as SGHNT and CDR2 as YYREEE (reference sequence). CDR3: CASSLPLAGDSYEQYF. CDR3 coding DNA: TGTGCCAGCAGCTTGCCCCTAGCGGGAGACTCCTACGAGCAGTACTTC.

The chain combines TRBV7-9 with TRBJ2-3, with 8 positions matching TRBD1. CDR1 is SEHNR and CDR2 is FQNEAQ in the germline V gene (reference sequence). With V trimmed by 5 bases and J by 8 bases, 9 bases remained unmatched. The length of the CDR3 is 14 residues. CDR3 DNA sequence: TGTGCCAGCAGCGGAACTCACAGGGGGGTTACGCAGTATTTT. This sequence encodes CASSGTHRGVTQYF.

The CDR3 region has the DNA TGCAGTGCCCGGGACCCCGATACGCAGTATTTT. It is translated as CSARDPDTQYF. The chain has TRBV20-1 and TRBJ2-3; D may correspond to TRBD1 or TRBD2 (5 bases each). Looked up from germline, CDR1 is DFQATT and CDR2 is SNEGSKA (reference sequence). The CDR3 runs 11 residues. V gave up 6 bases and J gave up 6 bases, with 10 bases separating them.

The chain uses TRBV19 and TRBJ2-2, with 7 bases lining up with TRBD2. Germline CDR1 LNHDA, CDR2 SQIVND (reference sequence). V was clipped by 10 bases and J by 3 bases; unmatched bases: 8. This CDR3 has 14 amino acids. The CDR3, as DNA: TGTGCCACCACTTATGGGGGGGACACCGGGGAGCTGTTTTTT. Translating gives CATTYGGDTGELFF. Using reference TRBV19 and TRBJ2-2 for the parts outside the CDR3, the full variable domain is DGGITQSPKYLFRKEGQNVTLSCEQNLNHDAMYWYRQDPGQGLRLIYYSQIVNDFQKGDIAEGYSVSREKKESFPLTVTSAQKNPTAFYLCATTYGGDTGELFFGEGSRLTVL.

The V and J genes are TRBV6-1 and TRBJ2-4; maybe TRBD2 (5 bases). Trimming took 4 bases from V and 8 from J, leaving 15 bases between them. Germline assignment: CDR1 MNHNS and CDR2 SASEGT. The CDR3 is 14 amino acids. CDR3 protein: CASSGRTGRDIQYF. The CDR3, as DNA: TGTGCCAGCAGTGGGAGAACGGGAAGGGACATTCAGTACTTC.